These 30 T cell receptor beta chains originate from one sample sequenced in a study of T-cell reconstitution after alpha-beta-depleted transplantation in children. The authors prepared the TCRbeta library with unique molecular identifiers. TCRdb passed the PCR reads through MiXCR, listing each CDR3 protein once. The profile shows 540,000 or so distinct CDR3 sequences, about 23% of them singletons. The sequencing used PBMCs, mostly from graft donor cells, collected 360 days after TCRalphabeta/CD19-depleted stem cell transplant. The origin of the receptors is a boy younger than two who had a stem cell transplant for acute myeloid leukemia, so the T cells may come from the graft donor.

This clonotype was observed a few times. The chain combines TRBV20-1 with TRBJ2-5, with a possible D match to TRBD2 (7 bases). This CDR3 has 16 residues. In germline, CDR1 is DFQATT, CDR2 SNEGSKA (reference sequence). Trimming left V 5 bases short and J 4 bases short, with 23 bases between. CDR3 bases: TGCAGTGCTGGATACAGGGATGGGAGGGAAAGAGAGACCCAGTACTTC. Translated: CSAGYRDGRERETQYF.

The chain uses TRBV20-1 and TRBJ2-5; D gene ambiguous. V was clipped by 2 bases and J by 3 bases, with 7 bases between them. The CDR3 covers 12 residues. CDR1 DFQATT and CDR2 SNEGSKA come from the germline V gene (reference sequence). The DNA of the CDR3 is TGCAGTGCTAGAAGGGCGAAAGAGACCCAGTACTTC. Its protein product is CSARRAKETQYF.

The table lists this clonotype with a few counts. This chain uses TRBV20-1 with TRBJ2-1; 11 nucleotides line up with TRBD1. The V gene end was trimmed by 7 bases and the J gene end by 9 bases; junction bases not matched to a gene: 8. The CDR3 runs 13 residues. Germline V gene data show CDR1 as DFQATT and CDR2 as SNEGSKA (reference sequence). The CDR3 region has the DNA TGCAGTGTGTCAGGACAGGGGGCTGGTGAGCAGTTCTTC. Residues: CSVSGQGAGEQFF.

This clonotype has at least ten counts. The chain uses TRBV4-1 and TRBJ1-5; no firm D call. Germline loops: CDR1 MGHRA, CDR2 YSYEKL. The germline V and J ends were trimmed by 2 bases and 0 bases, with 8 bases remaining between them. CDR3 length: 15 residues. The CDR3 region is CASSQPSSSNQPQHF. The CDR3 DNA reads as TGCGCCAGCAGCCAACCCAGCAGTAGCAATCAGCCCCAGCATTTT.

This clonotype was seen only a few times. The J gene is TRBJ1-6, the V gene TRBV20-1; TRBD1 might be the D (6 bases). V was cut by 7 bases and J by 4 bases, with 11 bases left in between. The CDR3 runs 13 residues. Germline CDR1 DFQATT, CDR2 SNEGSKA (reference sequence). The CDR3 is CSGRGPYNSPLHF. CDR3 coding DNA: TGCAGTGGCAGGGGACCATATAATTCACCCCTCCACTTT.

This clonotype was detected ten times or more. The gene calls are TRBV12-3 or TRBV12-4 and TRBJ1-1, with 7 bases fitting TRBD1. V shed 3 bases, J shed 4 bases, and the junction held 11 bases outside the gene matches. This CDR3 is 16 amino acids long. Here the CDR3 reads CASSLAGTVRSTEAFF. CDR3 DNA sequence: TGTGCCAGCAGTTTGGCCGGGACAGTGAGGTCCACTGAAGCTTTCTTT.

This clonotype was detected many times. The gene calls are TRBV20-1 and TRBJ1-5; no definite D call. Trimming removed 3 bases from V and 7 bases from J, with 13 bases in between. This CDR3 contains 13 residues. Germline assignment: CDR1 DFQATT and CDR2 SNEGSKA (reference sequence). In nucleotides, the CDR3 is TGCAGTGCTAGGGGTCGACCGAGGCAGCCCCAGCATTTT. This codes for CSARGRPRQPQHF.

This clonotype was counted a few times. The chain has TRBV12-3 or TRBV12-4 and TRBJ1-1, with 7 nucleotides matching TRBD1. Trimming removed 5 bases from V and 5 bases from J; junction bases left unmatched: 5. CDR3 length: 13 amino acids. The chain's CDR3 is CASSVNRGTEAFF. CDR3 nucleotides: TGTGCCAGCAGTGTCAACAGGGGAACTGAAGCTTTCTTT.

The table lists this clonotype with a few counts. The rearrangement joins TRBV27 to TRBJ1-6, with D maybe TRBD1 (6 bases). Germline values: CDR1 MNHEY, CDR2 SMNVEV (reference sequence). CDR3 length: 15 amino acids. Trimming cost V 0 bases and J 6 bases, with 9 bases left between them. The CDR3 spells CASSLSTGRNSPLHF. DNA of the CDR3: TGTGCCAGCAGTTTATCAACAGGGCGTAATTCACCCCTCCACTTT.

J is TRBJ2-1 and V is TRBV15; 11 positions match TRBD2. The V and J ends lost 1 base and 0 bases, in that order; junction bases with no gene match: 8. The CDR3 is 19 residues long. The V gene's germline CDR1 is LNHNV and CDR2 YYDKDF (reference sequence). CDR3 in amino acids: CATSRVGIAGGPSYNEQFF. Written as DNA, the CDR3 is TGTGCCACCAGCAGAGTAGGAATAGCGGGGGGGCCCTCCTACAATGAGCAGTTCTTC.

This clonotype has at least ten counts. The CDR3 here is CASRTGVSYNSPLHF. The CDR3 DNA sequence: TGTGCCAGCAGGACAGGGGTGTCCTATAATTCACCCCTCCACTTT. The chain uses TRBV6-5 and TRBJ1-6; 8 bases are shared with TRBD1. The CDR3 is made up of 15 amino acids. The ends lost 6 bases at V and 1 base at J; junction bases unmatched: 2. CDR1 and CDR2 (germline): MNHEY, SVGAGI.

In this sample, this clonotype turned up a few times. The V and J genes are TRBV20-1 and TRBJ2-5, with 12 positions matching TRBD2. Germline assignment: CDR1 DFQATT and CDR2 SNEGSKA (reference sequence). The CDR3 runs to 15 residues. J gave up 5 bases and V 2 bases, and 6 bases lay outside the gene matches. This CDR3 is CSARPLAGGRETQYF. The DNA for the CDR3 is TGCAGTGCTAGACCCCTAGCGGGGGGGCGCGAGACCCAGTACTTC.

This clonotype was recorded a few times. The chain carries TRBV28 and TRBJ2-7; TRBD2 matches at 8 bases. The V segment lost 4 bases and the J segment 3 bases; nucleotides outside the gene matches: 17. Germline assignment: CDR1 MDHEN and CDR2 SYDVKM. This CDR3 has 18 amino acids. DNA of the CDR3: TGTGCCAGCAGTTCCCACCTCTTCCGTAGTGCGGGGGGCTACGAGCAGTACGTC. Encoded protein: CASSSHLFRSAGGYEQYV.

In this sample, this clonotype turned up many times. The V gene is TRBV4-1, the J gene TRBJ2-5; 7 bases map to TRBD1. V shed 2 bases and J 1 base; nucleotides not matched to a gene: 1. From germline, CDR1 is MGHRA and CDR2 YSYEKL. The CDR3 runs to 14 residues. The chain's CDR3 is CASSQNRGQETQYF. CDR3 in DNA: TGCGCCAGCAGCCAAAACAGGGGCCAAGAGACCCAGTACTTC.

This clonotype is a singleton in its sample. This chain joins TRBV2 and TRBJ2-2, with D uncertain. The germline V and J ends were trimmed by 6 bases and 0 bases, with 14 bases remaining between them. This CDR3 comprises 16 residues. Germline CDR1 is SNHLY and CDR2 is FYNNEI. CDR3 DNA: TGTGCCAGCAGCTTCGACACCTTCGCGAACACCGGGGAGCTGTTTTTT. This translates into CASSFDTFANTGELFF.

This clonotype has at least ten counts. V usage is TRBV20-1 and J usage is TRBJ2-3; D is unclear. Germline loops: CDR1 DFQATT, CDR2 SNEGSKA (reference sequence). V lost 6 bases and J lost 5, with 6 bases in between. This CDR3 is 10 amino acids long. The CDR3 loop reads CSAYRDTQYF. Here the CDR3 DNA reads TGCAGTGCCTACAGAGATACGCAGTATTTT.

Only a few counts were recorded for this clonotype. The chain carries TRBV7-8 and TRBJ2-1; D possibly uses TRBD1 or TRBD2 (5 bases each). Germline V gives CDR1 SGHVS, CDR2 FQNEAQ. The CDR3 runs 19 residues. V was clipped by 4 bases and J by 8 bases, with 30 bases between them. CDR3 amino acids: CASSSTLRDVPRDVDEQFF. DNA for the CDR3: TGTGCCAGCAGCTCTACCCTACGGGACGTCCCCCGGGATGTTGATGAGCAGTTCTTC.

This clonotype was counted once. The CDR3 spells CASSLPRTPEAQYF. The CDR3 DNA is TGTGCCAGCAGTTTGCCCCGGACACCTGAGGCACAGTACTTC. This chain uses TRBV5-6 with TRBJ2-7, with D perhaps TRBD1 (5 bases). Germline CDR1 is SGHDT and CDR2 is YYEEEE. Between the trimmed V and J ends, which lost 5 bases and 10 bases, there was a span of 22 bases. The CDR3 is made up of 14 amino acids.

This clonotype was seen a few times. CDR3 in amino acids: CASSRNGEVDTGELFF. The CDR3, as DNA: TGTGCCAGCAGCCGGAATGGGGAGGTCGACACCGGGGAGCTGTTTTTT. The gene calls are TRBV7-9 and TRBJ2-2; D possibly corresponds to TRBD2 (6 bases). The CDR3 covers 16 residues. With 5 bases removed from V and 3 bases from J, the gap between germline ends came to 16 bases. In germline, CDR1 is SEHNR, CDR2 FQNEAQ (reference sequence).

At least ten counts were recorded for this clonotype. The chain carries TRBV9 and TRBJ2-5, with 8 bases matching TRBD1. The CDR3 is made up of 19 amino acids. Trimming took 3 bases from V and 7 from J; bases not matched to a gene: 23. The V gene's germline CDR1 is SGDLS and CDR2 YYNGEE. Here the CDR3 DNA reads TGTGCCAGCAGCGCCCGAGGGTCGGACAGGGTGGATGGTGGAACGACCCAGTACTTC. Protein sequence: CASSARGSDRVDGGTTQYF.

In this sample, this clonotype turned up a few times. The chain is built from TRBV29-1 and TRBJ1-2, with D unresolved. The CDR3 sequence is 13 residues long. Germline V lookup: CDR1 SQVTM, CDR2 ANQGSEA. With 2 bases removed from V and 5 bases from J, the gap between germline ends came to 12 bases. For the CDR3, the DNA is TGCAGCGTTGAACAGGAGATTCGATATGGCTACACCTTC. This translates into CSVEQEIRYGYTF.

This clonotype was counted at least ten times. The V call is TRBV12-3 or TRBV12-4, the J call TRBJ1-3; D is unclear. This CDR3 spans 16 amino acids. The V end was cut by 0 bases, the J end by 4 bases, with 13 bases between. The CDR3 spells CASSLALGIYGNTIYF. The CDR3 nucleotides read TGTGCCAGCAGTTTAGCGCTAGGGATTTACGGAAACACCATATATTTT.

The rearrangement joins TRBV21-1 to TRBJ2-7; the D call of TRBD1 is as the table states it, not checked on the DNA. TRBV21-1 represents a pseudogene. There are 13 residues in the CDR3. DNA of the CDR3: TGTGCCAGCAGCAATATGGGGGGGCACGAGCAGTACGTC. The encoded protein is CASSNMGGHEQYV.

In its sample, this clonotype was seen a few times. The chain carries TRBV6-1 and TRBJ2-1; D perhaps matches TRBD1 (6 bases). The CDR3 spans 13 residues. Germline V gene lookup returns CDR1 MNHNS and CDR2 SASEGT. V dropped 4 bases and J dropped 3 bases, with 7 bases sitting between them. This CDR3 reads CASSGQVYNEQFF. CDR3 nucleotide sequence: TGTGCCAGCAGTGGACAGGTCTACAATGAGCAGTTCTTC.

There are a few counts of this clonotype. The gene calls are TRBV9 and TRBJ2-7; D is perhaps TRBD2 (6 bases). V was trimmed by 3 bases and J by 3 bases, leaving 13 bases between them. This CDR3 contains 14 residues. Germline V gene data show CDR1 as SGDLS and CDR2 as YYNGEE. The CDR3 spells CASSGLGGVYEQYF. The CDR3 bases are TGTGCCAGCAGCGGACTAGGAGGGGTCTACGAGCAGTACTTC.

This clonotype has only a few counts. The J gene is TRBJ2-7, the V gene TRBV28, with 10 bases fitting TRBD1. The germline gives CDR1 MDHEN, CDR2 SYDVKM. The CDR3 is made up of 18 amino acids. V dropped 3 bases and J dropped 3; count of bases not matched to a gene: 14. The DNA of the CDR3 is TGTGCCAGCAGTTTGCGCCGTGGGACAGGGGCCAAGGTCTACGAGCAGTACGTC. Translating it yields CASSLRRGTGAKVYEQYV.

The J gene is TRBJ2-7, the V gene TRBV5-1, with 8 positions matching TRBD1. V shed 7 bases, J shed 4 bases, and the junction held 7 bases outside the gene matches. CDR1 and CDR2 from the germline V gene are SGHRS and YFSETQ. The CDR3 contains 13 residues. CDR3 nucleotide sequence: TGCGCCAGCGGTCGGGACAGGAGGTACGAGCAGTACTTC. Translated, it gives CASGRDRRYEQYF.

This clonotype occurred many times. The chain is built from TRBV27 and TRBJ1-4, with TRBD1 matching over 8 bases. This CDR3 is built from 14 residues. Germline V CDR1 and CDR2: MNHEY, SMNVEV (reference sequence). Trimming at V came to 8 bases and at J to 4 bases, leaving 6 bases not matched to a gene. The CDR3, as DNA: TGTGCCAGCTCTAGGACAGGGCTTAATGAAAAACTGTTTTTT. Encoded protein: CASSRTGLNEKLFF.

This chain links TRBV10-3 with TRBJ1-1; possibly TRBD1 for D (6 bases). Trimming took off 6 bases at V and 3 bases at J, with 17 bases between the two ends. Germline lookup yields CDR1 ENHRY and CDR2 SYGVKD. The CDR3 runs 15 residues. Written as DNA, the CDR3 is TGTGCCATCAGCCGCGGCGGGGGCAGACACACTGAAGCTTTCTTT. It translates to CAISRGGGRHTEAFF.

For the CDR3, the DNA is TGTGCCATTACAGACAGGGGTCCAGAGACCCAGTACTTC. Translated: CAITDRGPETQYF. The V and J genes are TRBV21-1 and TRBJ2-5; the table's D call of TRBD1 was not tested on the DNA. TRBV21-1 is flagged as a pseudogene. This CDR3 has 13 residues.